This TCR beta chain was sequenced in a study of cytomegalovirus exposure and HLA in healthy donors (dated by TCRdb to the late 2010s). Background on the whole study: In an earlier analysis of 550 to 750 of the donors, 250 to 350 Gb of sequence data and approximately 120 million unique TCR beta sequences from 180 million or so T cells were reported. Both class I and class II loci were covered by HLA typing, at four-digit resolution. Genome-wide SNP genotypes for about three fifths of the roughly 670 donors were used in a later genetic analysis, which treated that subset as a discovery cohort. Rather than drawing on any new phenotypic data, the later analysis identified candidate immune exposures from TCR beta sequences and the way those sequences occurred across donors. Using immunosequencing, the study profiled T cell repertoires from approximately 700 subjects and related those repertoires to cytomegalovirus serostatus. The number of donors typed differed by locus, with roughly 620-640 for A, B, C, DRB1 and DQB1, 522 for DQA1, some 570 for DPA1, and some 440 for DPB1. A later analysis re-analyzed previously published TCR beta repertoires from 666 donors and added high-resolution HLA genotyping to study TCR occurrence patterns. Along with the approximately 700-subject first cohort, a separate validation cohort of around 110 different subjects was used. Among the roughly 410 genotyped donors, 75% to 90% belonged to the genetic ancestry cluster associated with self-reported Caucasian donors. Five DR-DQ haplotypes were handled as single units for association and clustering because linkage in the cohort was strong. In an earlier analysis of 587 of the donors, high-throughput TCR beta sequencing was used to judge whether each TCR beta V gene segment behaved as functional or pseudogenic. To predict cytomegalovirus infection status, the study combined high-throughput TCR immunosequencing, statistical association of individual TCRs with disease status, and machine learning. An early release that covered about 600 HLA-typed donors contained about 300 gigabases of sequencing data and 65 million to 100 million unique TCR sequences. Every discovery cohort repertoire had been produced on one sequencing platform. The aim of the study was to test whether cataloging public T cell receptors could identify signatures of past pathogen exposure. Across approximately 400 genotyped donors of the cohort, an average of about 240,000 unique TCR beta nucleotide sequences per donor were sequenced, and approximately 17% of those sequences were non-productive. Donor age, sex, ethnicity and CMV serostatus were collected together with the repertoire data. General conclusions and limits of the study: In a later genetic analysis, fewer N-insertions in productive TCRs were reported among donors in an Asian-associated ancestry cluster than the approximately 670-donor mean. A further reported finding was that TCR beta sequences accurately predicted the HLA-A and HLA-B alleles for most subjects in the first cohort. The only immune exposure information available for the cohort was CMV serostatus. The 87-base-pair reads could not distinguish some IMGT-functional V segments, including TRBV6-2 and TRBV6-3, so those segments were excluded. A few of the identified cytomegalovirus-associated TCR beta chains were confirmed in vitro to be specific for cytomegalovirus antigens. A cluster of highly shared sequence variants was judged likely to be a technical artifact of the sequencing pipeline. In a later analysis, HLA-associated TCR beta chains were found to be more clonally expanded and to have lower generation probabilities than equally common non-associated chains. A total of 150 to 200 TCR beta chains were listed by the study as associated with cytomegalovirus. An association between a missense DCLRE1C variant and V-gene and J-gene trimming of TCR beta chains was found in a later genetic analysis and replicated in an independent cohort. Roughly uniform sequencing depth across donors was assumed in presence/absence analyses, although this assumption may not hold. In both the original and validation cohorts, the classifier was reported to diagnose cytomegalovirus status with high specificity and sensitivity. A later analysis found that most CMV-associated TCR beta chains appeared HLA-restricted, with HLA associations seemingly driven largely by CMV exposure. In a later analysis, the rate of TCR association differed among HLA loci, with DRB1 alleles having the most associated TCRs and HLA-C alleles having the fewest. The cohort was sequenced for TCR beta chains only, and without alpha or paired-chain data the features that could be detected were limited. Because counts were too low, more than 15 rarely observed V segments, including chromosome 9 orphons, were excluded from the earlier analysis of 587 of the donors. Because HLA typing was missing for some donors at each locus, association tests included only the typed subset. In a later analysis, 15,000 to 20,000 TCR beta sequences were associated with specific HLA alleles at a false discovery rate of 0.05. The authors suggested that the approach could potentially be extended to other disease states and immunological phenotypes. A later analysis reported that several top co-occurrence clusters appeared linked to parvovirus B19, influenza, CMV and Epstein-Barr virus. Strong co-occurrence of HLA alleles, especially DR and DQ, made assigning TCR associations to individual alleles difficult. An earlier analysis of 587 of the donors showed that most TCR beta V segments appeared in productive rearrangements either about 87% or about 30% of the time, which broadly matched IMGT annotations. Linkage disequilibrium might explain the correlated functional status among segregating V segments, but an unknown experimental factor could not be excluded. While some public TCRs were present in many individuals, most TCR sequences turned up only very rarely across donors.

The cohort was made up of about 670 healthy bone marrow donors. At the time of sampling, all cohort members were nominally healthy, though unrecorded immune exposures were likely present. The donor tested CMV seronegative and was one of the 352 seronegative cohort members. Each donor provided a peripheral blood sample, and peripheral blood mononuclear cells were used for TCR beta sequencing. Genomic DNA extraction from the blood cell samples was performed with the Qiagen DNeasy Blood Extraction Kit. Inclusive of the bounding cysteine and phenylalanine, the CDR3 is 16 residues long. Only the CDR3 DNA is retained, 48 bases long and in frame from the first base. V is trimmed back by 6 bases and J by 2 bases, and the junction contains 11 bases that no gene match accounts for. CDR1 and CDR2 are drawn from the germline V gene (reference sequence): SEHNR, FQNEAQ. The library was made by the immunoSEQ multiplex PCR assay. For the multiplex PCR, a mixture combining 60 forward primers for TCR Vbeta segments and 13 reverse primers for TCR Jbeta segments was used. A multiplex PCR assay on genomic DNA amplified the CDR3 region of rearranged TCR beta genes. Amplified TCR beta libraries were sequenced as 87-base-pair reads on the Illumina HiSeq System. Under the source paper's analysis protocol: A later analysis counted some 80 million unique TCR beta chains across the 650 to 700 repertoires, and approximately 11 million of these chains were shared by at least two donors. Raw reads were error-corrected and collapsed into unique sequences with a nearest-neighbor algorithm that merged closely related sequences to remove PCR and sequencing errors. To assign V, D and J gene segments, CDR3 sequences were aligned to IMGT reference sequences. For a sequence to be retained, at least a six-nucleotide match to both a V gene segment and a J gene segment was required. Rearrangements were classified as productive when the CDR3 lacked stop codons and remained in frame with V and J, and all other rearrangements were classified as non-productive. CDR3 was defined according to IMGT convention as the region running from the second conserved V-encoded cysteine to the conserved J-encoded phenylalanine. Sequences without an unambiguous match to a single V gene segment were excluded from the earlier analysis of 450 to 650 of the donors. An earlier analysis of 587 of the donors classified V segments as functional when productive rearrangements were above 56.7% and as segregating when the standard deviation between donors was above 5%. A statistical classification framework was built to diagnose cytomegalovirus status from the catalog of TCR beta chain sequences. In a later analysis, V and J genes were assigned by comparing TCR nucleotide sequences against IMGT/GENE-DB human TR gene sequences. In a later analysis, CDR3 sequences and most-parsimonious VDJ recombination scenarios were assigned using the TCRdist pipeline. In a later analysis, every TCR beta chain was defined by the combination of its CDR3 amino acid sequence and its V-gene family, and reads without a unique V-gene family were dropped. As a way to deal with suspected cross-contamination and a sequencing artifact, a later analysis dropped more than 500 nucleotide sequences that were highly shared and had low generation probability. A later analysis calculated a clonal expansion index for each public chain from normalized within-repertoire ranks of inferred template counts. A later analysis computed generation probabilities with a VDJ recombination model fitted to out-of-frame rearrangements, and checked the results against IGoR. In a later analysis, TCR-TCR, TCR-HLA and TCR-CMV co-occurrence was scored with hypergeometric tests, and a repertoire-size bias correction was applied to TCR pairs. A later analysis estimated false discovery rates by permuting HLA or CMV assignments 20 times. In a later analysis, co-occurring TCRs were grouped using DBSCAN, with TCRdist sequence similarity added in when clustering inside HLA-allele-positive subsets. Repertoires with fewer than 30,000 or more than 120,000 public chains were left out of co-occurrence clustering, as were about 5 repertoires with anomalous nucleotide sharing. The clones in this table, taken by TCRdb from immuneACCESS, are in-frame only. Not every clone is retained; where verified, under half of the shortfall comes from an unresolved V gene, and the cause of the rest is unknown. V, J and clone size derive from that table, while D and trimming were established from the DNA sequence. In all, the sample holds 150,000 to 200,000 clones, and 70% to 85% of those were seen once. About 1.5% of the sample comes from the top ten.

In the case of this clone: Its antigen is currently not known. No base quality information exists; no much larger clone differs at one position.

The rearranged chain carries TRBV7-9 and TRBJ2-5; 8 bases in the middle match TRBD2. Sequencing was done on a sample of PBMCs. The origin of this receptor is a male donor in good health and CMV-seronegative. The CDR3 here reads CASSISGAGGQETQYF. The DNA sequence is given as TGTGCCAGCAGTATATCCGGGGCGGGAGGTCAAGAGACCCAGTACTTC.